This is a list of T cell receptor beta chains from one sample in a study of immune heterogeneity within non-small cell lung tumors. TCRdb re-derived calls from the multiplex PCR reads in MiXCR, one entry per CDR3 protein. The sample carries 22,000 or so distinct CDR3 sequences, under 30% recorded once. Sequencing used lung tumor tissue. The receptors were sampled from a middle-aged man with non-small cell lung cancer. Both conserved end residues are part of each CDR3. A D gene is named only where the DNA matches it firmly. For some rows the clone size is stated as once, few or many, or as a class when expanded; others skip it.

j_call,clone_size,d_call,v_call,cdr3_length,cdr3_aa,cdr3_nt
TRBJ1-5,many,NA,TRBV19,15,CASSIEGGGNQPQHF,TGTGCCAGTAGTATAGAAGGGGGAGGCAATCAGCCCCAGCATTTT
TRBJ1-3,many,NA,TRBV6-1,15,CASSDYSLSGNTIYF,TGTGCCAGCAGTGATTACAGCCTCTCTGGAAACACCATATATTTT
TRBJ2-1,few,TRBD1,TRBV5-1,14,CASFPGQGYTEQFF,TGCGCCAGCTTTCCGGGACAGGGCTATACTGAGCAGTTCTTC
TRBJ2-3,NA,TRBD1,TRBV7-9,15,CASSLRGLDTDTQYF,TGTGCCAGCAGCCTTAGGGGGCTGGACACAGATACGCAGTATTTT
TRBJ1-6,NA,NA,TRBV5-5,16,CASSPSRGAYNSPLHF,TGTGCCAGCAGCCCGTCCAGGGGTGCCTATAATTCACCCCTCCACTTT
TRBJ1-6,many,NA,TRBV30,15,CAWSLPGLYNSPLHF,TGTGCCTGGAGCTTACCGGGCCTGTATAATTCACCCCTCCACTTT
TRBJ1-2,NA,NA,TRBV6-1,16,CASSKTRPNLFYGYTF,TGTGCCAGCAGCAAGACGAGACCGAACCTATTCTATGGCTACACCTTC
TRBJ2-1,many,NA,TRBV24-1,12,CATSDGLFGTFF,TGTGCCACCAGTGATGGACTCTTTGGGACTTTCTTC
TRBJ1-5,NA,NA,TRBV19,14,CASSVQGINQPQHF,TGTGCCAGTAGTGTTCAAGGTATCAATCAGCCCCAGCATTTT
TRBJ1-1,NA,TRBD1,TRBV18,16,CASSPFATGANTEAFF,TGTGCCAGCTCACCATTCGCGACAGGGGCGAACACTGAAGCTTTCTTT
TRBJ1-4,medium-sized,TRBD1,TRBV19,14,CASSTSTGGEKLFF,TGTGCCAGTAGTACCTCAACAGGGGGCGAAAAACTGTTTTTT
TRBJ2-4,NA,NA,TRBV2,14,CASSELDSKNIQYF,TGTGCCAGCAGTGAATTGGATTCCAAAAACATTCAGTACTTC
TRBJ2-3,NA,NA,TRBV24-1,15,CATSDFRGSMNTQYF,TGTGCCACCAGTGATTTTCGGGGGAGTATGAATACGCAGTATTTT
TRBJ2-7,many,NA,TRBV27,12,CASSDPRGEQYF,TGTGCCAGCAGCGACCCTAGGGGTGAGCAGTACTTC
TRBJ2-5,NA,NA,TRBV9,14,CASSVATWGETQYF,TGTGCCAGCAGCGTAGCTACGTGGGGAGAGACCCAGTACTTC
TRBJ2-1,NA,TRBD2,TRBV18,18,CASSPNYPGTSGHNEQFF,TGTGCCAGCTCACCTAACTACCCCGGGACTAGCGGCCACAATGAGCAGTTCTTC
TRBJ2-1,NA,TRBD1,TRBV13,14,CASSWPTGGNEQFF,TGTGCCAGCAGCTGGCCGACAGGGGGGAATGAGCAGTTCTTC
TRBJ2-5,NA,NA,TRBV11-3,12,CASTGVGKTQYF,TGTGCCAGCACCGGGGTTGGAAAGACCCAGTACTTC
TRBJ2-7,NA,NA,TRBV16,18,CASNPPPKGVRVSYEQYF,TGTGCCAGCAACCCTCCGCCGAAAGGGGTGAGAGTCTCCTACGAGCAGTACTTC
TRBJ1-5,NA,TRBD1,TRBV19,14,CASKTGTGVQPQHF,TGTGCCAGCAAAACGGGGACAGGGGTTCAGCCCCAGCATTTT
TRBJ2-2,few,NA,TRBV7-9,15,CASSSQVTNTGELFF,TGTGCCAGCAGCTCCCAAGTTACGAACACCGGGGAGCTGTTTTTT
TRBJ2-1,medium-sized,NA,TRBV13,16,CASSLGTARSYNEQFF,TGTGCCAGCAGCTTAGGAACAGCTCGATCCTACAATGAGCAGTTCTTC
TRBJ1-2,few,NA,TRBV11-2,15,CASSPISGGQEGYTF,TGTGCCAGCAGCCCCATTTCGGGGGGCCAAGAAGGCTACACCTTC
TRBJ2-1,many,TRBD2,TRBV30,11,CAWRESGGQFF,TGTGCCTGGAGGGAAAGCGGGGGACAGTTCTTC
TRBJ1-1,NA,NA,TRBV5-1,14,CASSEGQINTEAFF,TGCGCCAGCAGCGAAGGACAGATAAACACTGAAGCTTTCTTT
TRBJ1-6,many,NA,TRBV30,13,CAWSGGSNSPLHF,TGTGCCTGGAGTGGCGGGAGTAATTCACCCCTCCACTTT
TRBJ2-1,few,TRBD1,TRBV15,14,CATSMAGGNNEQFF,TGTGCCACCAGCATGGCAGGGGGCAACAATGAGCAGTTCTTC
TRBJ2-1,NA,NA,TRBV6-2/TRBV6-3,14,CATIPSPSYNEQFF,TGTGCCACCATCCCATCGCCTTCCTACAATGAGCAGTTCTTC
TRBJ2-2,few,TRBD2,TRBV7-9,15,CASSLSPSGREELFF,TGTGCCAGCAGCTTAAGTCCTAGCGGGAGGGAAGAGCTGTTTTTT
TRBJ1-2,few,NA,TRBV6-5,14,CASSYLRDTYGYTF,TGTGCCAGCAGTTACCTCAGGGATACCTATGGCTACACCTTC
TRBJ1-5,NA,TRBD1,TRBV20-1,14,CSARAGQSDQPQHF,TGCAGTGCTAGAGCGGGACAGTCAGATCAGCCCCAGCATTTT
TRBJ1-5,few,NA,TRBV5-1,13,CASRPGDNQPQHF,TGCGCCAGCAGACCAGGGGACAATCAGCCCCAGCATTTT
TRBJ1-4,medium-sized,NA,TRBV28,15,CASSLWSGSNEKLFF,TGTGCCAGCAGTTTATGGTCCGGGTCTAATGAAAAACTGTTTTTT
TRBJ1-2,medium-sized,NA,TRBV2,13,CASSEIGNYGYTF,TGTGCCAGCAGTGAGATAGGGAACTATGGCTACACCTTC
TRBJ2-1,medium-sized,TRBD1,TRBV7-6,14,CASSRDRVRDEQFF,TGTGCCAGCAGCCGAGACAGGGTTCGCGATGAGCAGTTCTTC
TRBJ1-4,medium-sized,TRBD1,TRBV2,14,CASSRQGAFEKLFF,TGTGCCAGCAGTCGCCAGGGGGCTTTCGAAAAACTGTTTTTT
TRBJ2-7,few,NA,TRBV18,14,CASSDLGLQSEQYF,TGTGCCAGCTCCGACCTAGGGTTACAGTCCGAGCAGTACTTC
TRBJ1-2,many,NA,TRBV27,16,CASSLSQGQANYGYTF,TGTGCCAGCAGTTTATCTCAGGGACAAGCTAACTATGGCTACACCTTC
TRBJ2-3,NA,TRBD2,TRBV7-3,16,CASSPDSGRGADTQYF,TGTGCCAGCAGCCCAGATAGCGGGAGAGGCGCAGATACGCAGTATTTT
TRBJ2-6,few,TRBD1,TRBV25-1,17,CASSEDRGRSGANVLTF,TGTGCCAGCAGTGAAGACAGGGGGCGATCAGGGGCCAACGTCCTGACTTTC
TRBJ2-7,NA,NA,TRBV3-1,14,CASSQMEGAYEQYF,TGTGCCAGCAGCCAAATGGAAGGGGCCTACGAGCAGTACTTC
TRBJ2-7,few,TRBD1,TRBV5-1,14,CASSLVGGYYEQYF,TGCGCCAGCAGCTTGGTAGGGGGCTATTACGAGCAGTACTTC
TRBJ1-2,many,NA,TRBV19,14,CASSSPDRLGGYTF,TGTGCCAGTAGCTCACCCGACAGGTTAGGCGGCTACACCTTC
TRBJ1-4,many,TRBD1,TRBV4-3,15,CASSLDRGLNEKLFF,TGCGCCAGCAGCCTGGACAGGGGTCTAAATGAAAAACTGTTTTTT
TRBJ2-7,many,TRBD1,TRBV19,16,CASSVGQGVLYYEQYF,TGTGCCAGTAGTGTTGGACAGGGCGTCCTCTACTACGAGCAGTACTTC
TRBJ2-2,NA,TRBD1,TRBV10-3,16,CAISGHTGTGAGELFF,TGTGCCATCAGTGGACACACCGGGACAGGGGCCGGGGAGCTGTTTTTT
TRBJ2-1,few,NA,TRBV7-9,16,CASSLKDLAPYNEQFF,TGTGCCAGCAGCCTTAAAGACCTAGCGCCCTACAATGAGCAGTTCTTC
TRBJ2-7,many,NA,TRBV6-6,13,CASSYSQGFEQYF,TGTGCCAGCAGTTACTCACAGGGTTTCGAGCAGTACTTC
TRBJ2-7,many,NA,TRBV11-2,16,CASSISGGQGGEEQYF,TGTGCCAGCAGCATTTCTGGAGGGCAGGGGGGTGAAGAGCAGTACTTC
TRBJ2-7,NA,NA,TRBV7-3,14,CASSQGGSLYEQYF,TGTGCCAGCAGCCAAGGGGGTAGTCTGTACGAGCAGTACTTC
TRBJ1-4,medium-sized,TRBD1,TRBV19,15,CASSPGQGFEEKLFF,TGTGCCAGTAGTCCAGGACAGGGTTTTGAGGAAAAACTGTTTTTT
TRBJ1-5,many,NA,TRBV10-3,14,CAISGLEGSQPQHF,TGTGCCATCAGTGGGCTGGAGGGGAGTCAGCCCCAGCATTTT
TRBJ2-7,NA,TRBD1,TRBV5-1,14,CASRRPGQGYGQYF,TGCGCCAGCAGAAGACCGGGACAGGGGTACGGGCAGTACTTC
TRBJ1-1,few,NA,TRBV11-2,14,CASSPVSRQREAFF,TGTGCCAGCAGCCCCGTGTCGCGACAGCGAGAAGCTTTCTTT
TRBJ1-6,NA,NA,TRBV9,15,CASSVGLSTNSPLHF,TGTGCCAGCAGCGTAGGTCTCAGTACTAATTCACCCCTCCACTTT